These 19 T cell receptor beta chains originate from one sample sequenced in a study of shared clonotypes between healthy human individuals. The method was immunoSEQ multiplex PCR; TCRdb's version includes in-frame clones alone and lacks a portion of them. The sample lists about 690,000 clones, 90% occurring once. The material sequenced was memory CD8+ T cells from PBMCs. The subset is: CD45RO+ cells pooled with CCR7-negative TemRA cells. Receptors originate from a man younger than 35 in good health. Some clones in this sample may be carry-over from other donors' samples.

This clone was seen just once. The CDR3, as DNA: TGTGCCAGCAGCCCCCCGTTTGGGACTCCCTACGAGCAGTACTTC. Translated: CASSPPFGTPYEQYF. The rearrangement joins TRBV6-5 to TRBJ2-7, with D possibly TRBD2 on 6 matching bases. The germline V gene has CDR1 MNHEY and CDR2 SVGAGI. The V end was cut by 6 bases, the J end by 2 bases, with 17 bases between. The CDR3 is 15 amino acids.

The chain uses TRBV2 and TRBJ2-7; D is undetermined. Germline-derived CDR1 and CDR2 are SNHLY and FYNNEI. The V end lost 5 bases, the J end lost 2 bases, and 4 bases lay between the germline ends. The CDR3 length is 11 residues. CDR3 region: CASSSTYEQYF. CDR3 sequence (DNA): TGTGCCAGCAGTTCAACCTACGAGCAGTACTTC. Full variable domain (remainder filled in from reference TRBV2 and TRBJ2-7): EPEVTQTPSHQVTQMGQEVILRCVPISNHLYFYWYRQILGQKVEFLVSFYNNEISEKSEIFDDQFSVERPDGSNFTLKIRSTKLEDSAMYFCASSSTYEQYFGPGTRLTVT.

This clone was observed a few times. Distinct nucleotide sequences in the sample also encode this CDR3. The chain links TRBV5-5 to TRBJ1-1; D unresolved. V lost 2 bases to trimming and J lost 3 bases, with 8 bases between them. The CDR3 has 13 amino acids. The germline gives CDR1 SGHKS, CDR2 YYEKEE (reference sequence). This CDR3 is CASSLGLYTEAFF. CDR3 sequence (DNA): TGTGCCAGCAGCTTAGGGTTGTACACTGAAGCTTTCTTT.

This clone was detected only a few times. This chain connects TRBV15 to TRBJ2-7; 8 nucleotides agree with TRBD1. The germline gives CDR1 LNHNV, CDR2 YYDKDF (reference sequence). The J segment lost 3 bases and the V segment lost 2 bases, leaving 6 bases of the junction unmatched. The CDR3 spans 15 residues. This chain's CDR3 is CATSRSTGGNYEQYF. The CDR3 nucleotides read TGTGCCACCAGCAGATCCACAGGGGGGAACTACGAGCAGTACTTC.

The chain links TRBV5-4 to TRBJ2-7; 9 bases map to TRBD1. With V trimmed by 4 bases and J by 2 bases, 4 bases remained unmatched. The CDR3 is 14 residues long. Germline CDR1 reads SGHNT; CDR2 reads YYREEE (reference sequence). CDR3 sequence (DNA): TGTGCCAGCAGCCTTACAGGGGGCACCTACGAGCAGTACTTC. It specifies CASSLTGGTYEQYF.

Written as DNA, the CDR3 is TGCGCCAGCAGCTTGTGGACAGTGGCGGACGGCTCTGGGGCCAACGTCCTGACTTTC. This gives the protein CASSLWTVADGSGANVLTF. The genes are TRBV5-1 and TRBJ2-6; D might be TRBD1 (6 bases). Germline loops: CDR1 SGHRS, CDR2 YFSETQ. V was pared by 1 base and J by 0 bases, with 17 bases between. The CDR3 is 19 residues long.

The gene calls are TRBV13 and TRBJ2-3, with TRBD1 matching 10 bases. Germline trimming cut 6 bases from V and 4 bases from J; bases unmatched to any gene: 10. The CDR3 is 16 residues long. Germline lookup yields CDR1 PRHDT and CDR2 FYEKMQ (reference sequence). This CDR3 is CASSPGGQGGSDTQYF. The CDR3 bases are TGTGCCAGCAGTCCTGGCGGACAGGGGGGTTCAGATACGCAGTATTTT.

This clone was counted once. This chain connects TRBV7-9 to TRBJ2-1; D perhaps matches TRBD2 (6 bases). V dropped 5 bases and J dropped 2 bases, with 19 bases sitting between them. This CDR3 has 17 amino acids. CDR1 is SEHNR and CDR2 is FQNEAQ in the germline V gene (reference sequence). CDR3 in DNA: TGTGCCAGCAGCCAGCCCGCCGGGCGGGAACCCTACAATGAGCAGTTCTTC. This codes for CASSQPAGREPYNEQFF.

J is TRBJ1-1 and V is TRBV28; D is unclear. There are 11 residues in the CDR3. The germline V gene encodes CDR1 MDHEN and CDR2 SYDVKM. V gave up 9 bases and J gave up 11 bases, with 16 bases separating them. Written as DNA, the CDR3 is TGTGCCAGTCTATCCGGGTTCGGGGCTTTCTTT. The encoded protein is CASLSGFGAFF.

Note on this clone: Other nucleotide sequences in the sample specify the same CDR3. This chain connects TRBV7-8 to TRBJ2-1; TRBD2 matches 9 bases. Germline V gene lookup returns CDR1 SGHVS and CDR2 FQNEAQ. Trimming removed 3 bases from V and 2 bases from J; junction bases left unmatched: 2. This CDR3 has 15 residues. Here the CDR3 reads CASSLVAGAYNEQFF. The DNA of the CDR3 is TGTGCCAGCAGCTTGGTAGCGGGGGCCTACAATGAGCAGTTCTTC.

This chain uses TRBV10-2 with TRBJ1-2; tentatively, D is TRBD1 (5 bases). Germline lookup yields CDR1 WSHSY and CDR2 SAAADI. CDR3 length equals 18 residues. V was shortened by 6 bases and J by 0 bases, with 23 bases between the two germline ends. CDR3 in amino acids: CASSPRLPGTAPNYGYTF. CDR3 DNA sequence: TGCGCCAGCAGCCCCCGTCTTCCCGGGACTGCTCCTAACTATGGCTACACCTTC.

As regards this clone: This sequence may be a read error, since a much larger clone differs from it by one base. The rearrangement uses TRBV6-6 and TRBJ2-7, with 9 nucleotides matching TRBD2. Looked up from germline, CDR1 is MNHNY and CDR2 is SVGAGI (reference sequence). J lost 3 bases, V lost 0 bases, and 0 bases had no gene match. The CDR3 length is 14 residues. The DNA of the CDR3 is TGTGCCAGCAGTTACTCGACTAGCGGCTACGAGCAGTACTTC. Its translation: CASSYSTSGYEQYF.

In its sample, this clone was seen a few times. The CDR3 nucleotides are TGTGCCAGCAGCTTGGGGCGCGGTTACGGTACGCAGTATTTT. This sequence encodes CASSLGRGYGTQYF. The chain carries TRBV5-6 and TRBJ2-3; unclear D gene. The germline V gene encodes CDR1 SGHDT and CDR2 YYEEEE. Trimming removed 0 bases from V and 8 bases from J, with 13 bases in between. The CDR3 spans 14 residues.

This clone was seen once. The chain couples TRBV4-1 to TRBJ2-1; TRBD1 aligns across 7 bases. The V and J ends lost 0 bases and 9 bases, in that order; junction bases with no gene match: 5. From germline, CDR1 is MGHRA and CDR2 YSYEKL. The CDR3 has 14 residues. The CDR3 sequence is CASSQDGTAVEQFF. CDR3 nucleotides: TGCGCCAGCAGCCAAGATGGGACAGCTGTTGAGCAGTTCTTC.

This clone was seen repeatedly, ten times or more. The genes are TRBV9 and TRBJ1-4; TRBD1 agrees at 7 bases. The CDR3 consists of 14 residues. Trimming took 7 bases from V and 7 from J; bases not matched to a gene: 10. Germline loops: CDR1 SGDLS, CDR2 YYNGEE. Written as DNA, the CDR3 is TGTGCCAGCGACGTTGCCGGGACAGCTGAAAAACTGTTTTTT. It specifies CASDVAGTAEKLFF.

The rearrangement links TRBV5-1 to TRBJ2-3, with 15 bases fitting TRBD2. Germline-derived CDR1 and CDR2 are SGHRS and YFSETQ. The CDR3 totals 16 residues. V lost 3 bases to trimming and J lost 4 bases; unmatched junction nucleotides: 3. The CDR3, as DNA: TGCGCCAGCAGCTCCGGACTAGCGGGAGGGGCAGATACGCAGTATTTT. Protein sequence: CASSSGLAGGADTQYF.

The gene calls are TRBV28 and TRBJ2-7, with 9 bases lining up with TRBD1. The ends lost 10 bases at V and 4 bases at J; junction bases unmatched: 11. The CDR3 covers 14 residues. Germline V gene sequence: CDR1 MDHEN, CDR2 SYDVKM. CDR3 bases: TGTGCCACCGAGACCGGGACAGGGCCTTACGAGCAGTACTTC. Translation gives CATETGTGPYEQYF.

The chain combines TRBV6-5 with TRBJ2-1; TRBD1 matches 7 bases. Germline lookup yields CDR1 MNHEY and CDR2 SVGAGI. V gave up 0 bases and J gave up 4 bases; unmatched junction bases: 3. This CDR3 has 15 amino acids. This chain's CDR3 is CASSYSGTVYNEQFF. The CDR3 nucleotides are TGTGCCAGCAGTTACTCCGGGACAGTATACAATGAGCAGTTCTTC.

The rearrangement joins TRBV9 to TRBJ2-5; 8 bases are a match to TRBD2. The J call is uncertain, as TRBJ2-7 better fits the DNA end. CDR1 is SGDLS and CDR2 is YYNGEE in the germline V gene. The CDR3 extends over 15 amino acids. CDR3 residues: CASSVGDSGTYEQYF. The CDR3 coding sequence is TGTGCCAGCAGCGTAGGGGATAGCGGGACCTACGAGCAGTACTTC.